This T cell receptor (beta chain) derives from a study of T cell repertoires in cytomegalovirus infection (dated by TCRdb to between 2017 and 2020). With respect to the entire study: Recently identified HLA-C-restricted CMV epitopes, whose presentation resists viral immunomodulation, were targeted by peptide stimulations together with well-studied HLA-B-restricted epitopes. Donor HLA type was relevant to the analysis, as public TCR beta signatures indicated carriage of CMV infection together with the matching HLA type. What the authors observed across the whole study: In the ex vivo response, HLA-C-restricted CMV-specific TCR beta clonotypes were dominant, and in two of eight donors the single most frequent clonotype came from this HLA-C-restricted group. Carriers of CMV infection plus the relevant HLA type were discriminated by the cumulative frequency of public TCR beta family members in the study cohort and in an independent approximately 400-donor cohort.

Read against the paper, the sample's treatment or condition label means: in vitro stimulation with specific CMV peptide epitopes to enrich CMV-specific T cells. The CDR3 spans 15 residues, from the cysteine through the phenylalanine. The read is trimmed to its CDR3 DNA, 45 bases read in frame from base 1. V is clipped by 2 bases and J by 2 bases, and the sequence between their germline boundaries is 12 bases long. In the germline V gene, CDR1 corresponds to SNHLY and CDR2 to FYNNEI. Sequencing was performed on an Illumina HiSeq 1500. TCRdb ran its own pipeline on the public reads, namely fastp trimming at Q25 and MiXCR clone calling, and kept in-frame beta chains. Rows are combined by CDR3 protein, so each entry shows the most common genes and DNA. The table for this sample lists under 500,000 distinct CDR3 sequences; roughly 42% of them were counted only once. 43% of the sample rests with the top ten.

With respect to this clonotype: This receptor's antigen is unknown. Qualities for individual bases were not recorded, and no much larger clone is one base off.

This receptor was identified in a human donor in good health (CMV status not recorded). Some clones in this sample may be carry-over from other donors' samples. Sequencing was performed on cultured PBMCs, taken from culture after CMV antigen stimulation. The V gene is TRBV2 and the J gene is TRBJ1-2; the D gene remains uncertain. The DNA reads TGTGCCAGCAGTGAATACTCGACACCGAACTATGGCTACACCTTC. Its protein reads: CASSEYSTPNYGYTF.